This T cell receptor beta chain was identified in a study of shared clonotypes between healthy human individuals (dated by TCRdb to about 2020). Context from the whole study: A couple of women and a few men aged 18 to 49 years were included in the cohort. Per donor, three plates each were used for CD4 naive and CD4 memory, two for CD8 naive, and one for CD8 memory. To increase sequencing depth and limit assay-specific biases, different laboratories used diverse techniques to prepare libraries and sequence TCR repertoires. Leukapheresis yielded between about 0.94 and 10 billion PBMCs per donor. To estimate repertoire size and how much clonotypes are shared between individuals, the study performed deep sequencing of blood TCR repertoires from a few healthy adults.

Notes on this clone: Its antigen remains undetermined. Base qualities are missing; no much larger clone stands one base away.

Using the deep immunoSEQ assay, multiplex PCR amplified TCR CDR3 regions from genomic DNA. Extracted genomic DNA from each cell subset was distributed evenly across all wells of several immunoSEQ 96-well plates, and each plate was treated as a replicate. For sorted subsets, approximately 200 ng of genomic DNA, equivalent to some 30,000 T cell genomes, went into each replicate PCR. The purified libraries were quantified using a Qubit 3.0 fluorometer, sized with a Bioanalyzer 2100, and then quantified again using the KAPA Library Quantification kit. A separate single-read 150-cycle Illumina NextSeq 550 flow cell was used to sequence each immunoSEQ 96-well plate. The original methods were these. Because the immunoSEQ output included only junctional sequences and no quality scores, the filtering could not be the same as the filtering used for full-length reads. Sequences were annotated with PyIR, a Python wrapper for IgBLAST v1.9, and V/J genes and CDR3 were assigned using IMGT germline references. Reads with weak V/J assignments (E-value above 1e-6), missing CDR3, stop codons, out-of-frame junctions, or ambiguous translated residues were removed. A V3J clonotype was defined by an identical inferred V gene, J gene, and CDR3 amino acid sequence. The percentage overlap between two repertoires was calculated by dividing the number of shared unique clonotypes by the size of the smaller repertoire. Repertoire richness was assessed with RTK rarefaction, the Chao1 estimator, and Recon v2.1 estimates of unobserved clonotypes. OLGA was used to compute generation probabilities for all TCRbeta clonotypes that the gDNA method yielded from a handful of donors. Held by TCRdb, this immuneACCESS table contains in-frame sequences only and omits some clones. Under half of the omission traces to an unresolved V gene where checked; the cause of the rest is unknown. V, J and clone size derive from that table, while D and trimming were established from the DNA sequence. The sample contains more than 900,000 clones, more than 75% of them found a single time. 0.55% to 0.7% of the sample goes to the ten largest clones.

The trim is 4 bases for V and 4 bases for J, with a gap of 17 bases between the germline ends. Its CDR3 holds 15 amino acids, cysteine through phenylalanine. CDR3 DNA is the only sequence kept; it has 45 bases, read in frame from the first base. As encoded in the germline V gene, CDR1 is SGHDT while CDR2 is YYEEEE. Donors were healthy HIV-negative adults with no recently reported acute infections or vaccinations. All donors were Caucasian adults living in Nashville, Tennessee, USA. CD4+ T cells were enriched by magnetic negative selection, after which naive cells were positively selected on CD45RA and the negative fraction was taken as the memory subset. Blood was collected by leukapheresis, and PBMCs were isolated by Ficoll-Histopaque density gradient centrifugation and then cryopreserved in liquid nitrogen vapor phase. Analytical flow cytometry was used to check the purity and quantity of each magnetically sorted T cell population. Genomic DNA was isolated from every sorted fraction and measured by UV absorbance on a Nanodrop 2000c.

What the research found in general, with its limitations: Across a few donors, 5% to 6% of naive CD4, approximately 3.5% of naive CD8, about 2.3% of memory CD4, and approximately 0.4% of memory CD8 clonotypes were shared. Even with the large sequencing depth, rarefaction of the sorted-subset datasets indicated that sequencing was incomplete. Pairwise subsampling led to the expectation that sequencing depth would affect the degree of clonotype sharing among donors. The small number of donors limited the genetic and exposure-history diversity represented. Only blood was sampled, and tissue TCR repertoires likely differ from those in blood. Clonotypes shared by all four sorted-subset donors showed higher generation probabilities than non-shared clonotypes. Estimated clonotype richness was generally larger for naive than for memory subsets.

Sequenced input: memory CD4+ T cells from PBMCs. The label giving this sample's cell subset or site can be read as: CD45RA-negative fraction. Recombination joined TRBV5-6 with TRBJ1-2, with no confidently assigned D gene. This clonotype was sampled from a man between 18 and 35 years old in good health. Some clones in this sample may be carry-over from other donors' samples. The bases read TGTGCCAGCAGCCCGACCCGGGATGGGCTCTATGGCTACACCTTC. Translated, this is CASSPTRDGLYGYTF.